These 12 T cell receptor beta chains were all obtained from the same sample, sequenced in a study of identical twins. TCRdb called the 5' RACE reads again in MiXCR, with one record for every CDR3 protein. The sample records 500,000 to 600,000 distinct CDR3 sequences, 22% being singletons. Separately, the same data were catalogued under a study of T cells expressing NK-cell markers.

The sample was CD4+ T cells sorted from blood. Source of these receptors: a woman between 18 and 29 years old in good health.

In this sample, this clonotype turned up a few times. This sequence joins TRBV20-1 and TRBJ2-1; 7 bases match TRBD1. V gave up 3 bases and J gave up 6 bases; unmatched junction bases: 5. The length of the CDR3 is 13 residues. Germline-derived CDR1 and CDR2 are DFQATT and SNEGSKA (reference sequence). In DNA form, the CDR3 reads TGCAGTGCTAGGACAGGGTTTTTCAATGAGCAGTTCTTC. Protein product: CSARTGFFNEQFF.

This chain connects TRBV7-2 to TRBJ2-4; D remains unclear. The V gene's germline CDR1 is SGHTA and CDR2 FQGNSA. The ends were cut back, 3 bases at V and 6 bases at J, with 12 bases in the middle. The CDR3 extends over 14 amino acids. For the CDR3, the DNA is TGTGCCAGCAGCTTCGGTAGCTCTCCAAACATTCAGTACTTC. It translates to CASSFGSSPNIQYF.

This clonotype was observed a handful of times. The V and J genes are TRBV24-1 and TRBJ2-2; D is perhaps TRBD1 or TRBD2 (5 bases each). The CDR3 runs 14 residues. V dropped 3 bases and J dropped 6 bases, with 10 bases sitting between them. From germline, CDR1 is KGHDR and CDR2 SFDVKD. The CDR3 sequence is CATSDPKGPGELFF. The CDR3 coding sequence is TGTGCCACCAGTGATCCCAAGGGACCCGGGGAGCTGTTTTTT.

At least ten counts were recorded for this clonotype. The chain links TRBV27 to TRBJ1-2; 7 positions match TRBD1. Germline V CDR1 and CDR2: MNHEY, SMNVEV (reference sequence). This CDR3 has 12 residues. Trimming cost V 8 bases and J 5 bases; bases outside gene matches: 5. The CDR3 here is CASADRTYGYTF. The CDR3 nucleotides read TGTGCCAGCGCGGACAGGACGTATGGCTACACCTTC.

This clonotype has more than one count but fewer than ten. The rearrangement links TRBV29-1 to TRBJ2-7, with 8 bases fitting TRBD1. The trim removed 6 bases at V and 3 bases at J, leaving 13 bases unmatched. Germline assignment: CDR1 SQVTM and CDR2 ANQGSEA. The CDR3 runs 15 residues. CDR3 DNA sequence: TGCAGCGTGGGGGCCGGACAGGGAATCGTCTACGAGCAGTACTTC. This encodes CSVGAGQGIVYEQYF.

The CDR3 spells CASSIASHEAFF. CDR3 nucleotide sequence: TGTGCCAGTAGTATAGCCAGCCATGAAGCTTTCTTT. This chain links TRBV19 with TRBJ1-1; D unclear. This CDR3 comprises 12 residues. CDR1 and CDR2 (germline): LNHDA, SQIVND (reference sequence). V dropped 1 base and J dropped 7 bases, with 7 bases sitting between them. The complete variable domain, with remaining parts taken from reference TRBV19 and TRBJ1-1, reads DGGITQSPKYLFRKEGQNVTLSCEQNLNHDAMYWYRQDPGQGLRLIYYSQIVNDFQKGDIAEGYSVSREKKESFPLTVTSAQKNPTAFYLCASSIASHEAFFGQGTRLTVV.

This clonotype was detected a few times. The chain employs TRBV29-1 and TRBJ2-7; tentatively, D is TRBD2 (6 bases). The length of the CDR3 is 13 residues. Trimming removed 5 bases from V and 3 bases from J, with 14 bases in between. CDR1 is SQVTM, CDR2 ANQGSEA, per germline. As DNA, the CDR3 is TGCAGCGTTCTCGGAGGAGGGCTCTACGAGCAGTACTTC. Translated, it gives CSVLGGGLYEQYF.

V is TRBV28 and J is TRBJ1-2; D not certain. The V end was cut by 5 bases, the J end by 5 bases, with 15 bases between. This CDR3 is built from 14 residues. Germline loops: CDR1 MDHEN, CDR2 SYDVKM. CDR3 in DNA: TGTGCCAGCAGTCTCCCATTCGGGCTATATGGCTACACCTTC. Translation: CASSLPFGLYGYTF.

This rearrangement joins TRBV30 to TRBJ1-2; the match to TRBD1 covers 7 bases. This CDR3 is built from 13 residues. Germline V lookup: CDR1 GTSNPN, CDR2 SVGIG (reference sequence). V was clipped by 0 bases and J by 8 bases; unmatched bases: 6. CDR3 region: CAWSVRQGEGYTF. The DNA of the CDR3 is TGTGCCTGGAGTGTACGGCAGGGGGAAGGCTACACCTTC. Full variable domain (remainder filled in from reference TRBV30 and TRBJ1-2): SQTIHQWPATLVQPVGSPLSLECTVEGTSNPNLYWYRQAAGRGLQLLFYSVGIGQISSEVPQNLSASRPQDRQFILSSKKLLLSDSGFYLCAWSVRQGEGYTFGSGTRLTVV.

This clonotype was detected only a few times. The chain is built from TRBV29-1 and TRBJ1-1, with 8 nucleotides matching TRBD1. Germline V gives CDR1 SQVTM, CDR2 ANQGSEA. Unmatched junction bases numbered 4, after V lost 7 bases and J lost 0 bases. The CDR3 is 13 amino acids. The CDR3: CSGDRGVNTEAFF. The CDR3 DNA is TGCAGCGGCGACAGGGGAGTGAACACTGAAGCTTTCTTT.

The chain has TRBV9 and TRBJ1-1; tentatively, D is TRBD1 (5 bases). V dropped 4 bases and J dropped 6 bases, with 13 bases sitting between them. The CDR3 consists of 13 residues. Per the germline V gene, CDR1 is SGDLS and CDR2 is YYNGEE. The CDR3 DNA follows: TGTGCCAGCAGCTCCCGTCTGGGGGCTGAAGCTTTCTTT. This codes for CASSSRLGAEAFF.

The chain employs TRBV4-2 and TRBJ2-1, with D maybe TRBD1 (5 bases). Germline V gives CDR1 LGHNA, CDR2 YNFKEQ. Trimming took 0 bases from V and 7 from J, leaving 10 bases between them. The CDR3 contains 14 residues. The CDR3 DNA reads TGTGCCAGCAGCCAAGATGCAGGGTGGAATGAGCAGTTCTTC. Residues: CASSQDAGWNEQFF.